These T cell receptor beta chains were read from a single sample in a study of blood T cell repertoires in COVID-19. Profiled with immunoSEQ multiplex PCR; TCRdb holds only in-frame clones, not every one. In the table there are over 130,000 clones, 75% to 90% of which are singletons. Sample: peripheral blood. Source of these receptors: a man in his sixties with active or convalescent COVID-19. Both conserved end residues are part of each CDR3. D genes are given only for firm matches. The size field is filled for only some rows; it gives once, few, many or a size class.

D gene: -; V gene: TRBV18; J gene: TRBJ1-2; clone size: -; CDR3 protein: CASSPRVLRRGSTDGYTF; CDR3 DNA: TGTGCCAGCTCACCACGGGTCCTACGACGGGGATCGACGGATGGCTACACCTTC
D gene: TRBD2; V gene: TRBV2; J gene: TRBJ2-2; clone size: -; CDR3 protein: CASSENSGANTGELFF; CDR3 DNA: TGTGCCAGCAGCGAGAATAGCGGGGCGAACACCGGGGAGCTGTTTTTT
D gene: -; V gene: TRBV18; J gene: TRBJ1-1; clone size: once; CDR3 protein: CASARDGGRTEAFF; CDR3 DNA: TGTGCCAGCGCCCGAGACGGGGGGAGAACTGAAGCTTTCTTT
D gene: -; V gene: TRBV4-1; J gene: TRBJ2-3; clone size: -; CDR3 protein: CASSLEGEADTQYF; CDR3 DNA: TGCGCCAGCAGCCTTGAGGGAGAGGCAGATACGCAGTATTTT
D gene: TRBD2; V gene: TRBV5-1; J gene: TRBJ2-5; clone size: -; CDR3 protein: CASSLALAGEETQYF; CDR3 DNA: TGCGCCAGCAGCTTGGCCCTAGCGGGAGAAGAGACCCAGTACTTC
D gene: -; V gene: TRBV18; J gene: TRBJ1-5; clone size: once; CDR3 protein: CASSPPDMGNQPQHF; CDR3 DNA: TGTGCCAGCTCACCACCCGACATGGGCAATCAGCCCCAGCATTTT
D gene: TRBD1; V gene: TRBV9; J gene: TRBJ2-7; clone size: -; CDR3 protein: CASSAGTARYEQYF; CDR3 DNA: TGTGCCAGCAGCGCCGGGACAGCCCGCTACGAGCAGTACTTC
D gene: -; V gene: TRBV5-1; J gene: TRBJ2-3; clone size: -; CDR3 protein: CASKDNTDTQYF; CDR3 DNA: TGCGCCAGCAAGGACAACACAGATACGCAGTATTTT
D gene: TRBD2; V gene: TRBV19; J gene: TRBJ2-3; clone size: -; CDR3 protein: CASGTSGSTDTQYF; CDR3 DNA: TGTGCCAGCGGGACTAGCGGGAGCACAGATACGCAGTATTTT
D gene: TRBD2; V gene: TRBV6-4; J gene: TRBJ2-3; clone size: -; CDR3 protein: CASSPGLDTDTQYF; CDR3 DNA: TGTGCCAGCAGTCCGGGACTAGACACAGATACGCAGTATTTT